This TCR beta chain was recovered during a study of shared clonotypes between healthy human individuals. This clone was counted a single time. What it recognizes is unknown. Trimming at V came to 8 bases and at J to 2 bases, leaving 12 bases not matched to a gene. The CDR3 contains 15 residues. In germline, CDR1 is SGHRS, CDR2 YFSETQ. Original processing notes: Filtering differed, since immunoSEQ gave only junction sequences and no quality scores. TCRdb's table, derived via immunoSEQ multiplex PCR, lists solely in-frame clones and lacks some. Clone size and V and J calls were adopted from that table, with D and trimming inferred from the DNA. The table shows under 600,000 clones, with 98% occurring only once. CD8 cells classed as naive were CD45RO-negative and positively selected for CCR7, excluding terminally differentiated effector memory CD45RA+ cells. Findings of the study overall: Relative to clonotypes present in all four donors, those not shared had lower generation probabilities. The study sampled only blood, and tissue repertoires likely differ. Several donors held 5% to 5.5% of naive CD4 clonotypes in common.

Sequenced input: naive CD8+ T cells sorted from blood. The chain is built from TRBV5-1 and TRBJ2-7, with 8 bases fitting TRBD1. The TCR comes from a young man in good health. CDR3: CASGPDPGGTYEQYF. Written as DNA, the CDR3 is TGCGCCAGTGGTCCCGATCCAGGGGGCACCTACGAGCAGTACTTC. The full variable domain, its missing parts supplied by reference TRBV5-1 and TRBJ2-7, is KAGVTQTPRYLIKTRGQQVTLSCSPISGHRSVSWYQQTPGQGLQFLFEYFSETQRNKGNFPGRFSGRQFSNSRSEMNVSTLELGDSALYLCASGPDPGGTYEQYFGPGTRLTVT.